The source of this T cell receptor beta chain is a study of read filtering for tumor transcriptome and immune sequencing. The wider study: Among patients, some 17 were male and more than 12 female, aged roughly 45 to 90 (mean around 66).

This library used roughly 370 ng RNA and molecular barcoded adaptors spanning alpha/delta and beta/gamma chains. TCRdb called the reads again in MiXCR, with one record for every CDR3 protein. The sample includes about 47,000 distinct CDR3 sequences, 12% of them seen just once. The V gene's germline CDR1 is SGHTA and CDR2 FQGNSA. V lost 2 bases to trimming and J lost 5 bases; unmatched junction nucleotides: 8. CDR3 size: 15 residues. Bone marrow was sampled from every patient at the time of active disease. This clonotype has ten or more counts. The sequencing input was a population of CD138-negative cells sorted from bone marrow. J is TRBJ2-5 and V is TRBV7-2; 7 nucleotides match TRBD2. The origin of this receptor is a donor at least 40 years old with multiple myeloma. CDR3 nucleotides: TGTGCCAGCAGCTTAAGAGGCGGGAGATGGGAGACCCAGTACTTC. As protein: CASSLRGGRWETQYF.